This TCR beta chain was retrieved from a study of T-cell memory formation after mild COVID-19. V gave up 3 bases and J gave up 10 bases, with 13 bases separating them. The CDR3 runs to 13 residues. This clonotype has a handful of counts. TCRdb reprocessed the 5' RACE reads with MiXCR, giving one entry per CDR3 protein. The sample lists approximately 180,000 distinct CDR3 sequences; around 15% were seen once. The clonotype was recovered from an adult woman who had mild COVID-19 (a few samples of this study predate the infection). Cell type and time point are not known. The chain carries TRBV12-3 or TRBV12-4 and TRBJ2-1; unclear D gene. The specimen was PBMCs or a T cell subset sorted from them (not recorded which). CDR3 amino acids: CASSFSPPAEQFF. In DNA form, the CDR3 reads TGTGCCAGCAGTTTCTCCCCTCCGGCGGAGCAGTTCTTC.